This T cell receptor (beta chain) emerged from a study of Graves' ophthalmopathy and Graves' hyperthyroidism. The CDR3 totals 14 residues. The trim removed 3 bases at V and 3 bases at J, leaving 4 bases unmatched. Per germline, CDR1 LGHDT and CDR2 YNNKEL (reference sequence). This clonotype was observed many times. From RNA, the CDR3 regions of TCR beta chains were amplified and sequenced. HTBI primers primed a first-round RT-PCR, and a second-round multiplex PCR followed. MiXCR was run by TCRdb on the multiplex PCR reads, yielding one entry per CDR3 protein. The data show 650,000 to 800,000 distinct CDR3 sequences, more than 40% seen once. Ophthalmopathy was moderately-to-severely active, CAS at least 3, NOSPECS at least 4, lasting under 3 months.

This chain uses TRBV3-1 with TRBJ1-1; 7 nucleotides line up with TRBD1. The sequenced sample consisted of peripheral blood. This receptor was obtained from an adult man with Graves' ophthalmopathy. This CDR3 is CASSHLDRDTEAFF. Here the CDR3 DNA reads TGTGCCAGCAGCCACCTAGACAGGGACACTGAAGCTTTCTTT.